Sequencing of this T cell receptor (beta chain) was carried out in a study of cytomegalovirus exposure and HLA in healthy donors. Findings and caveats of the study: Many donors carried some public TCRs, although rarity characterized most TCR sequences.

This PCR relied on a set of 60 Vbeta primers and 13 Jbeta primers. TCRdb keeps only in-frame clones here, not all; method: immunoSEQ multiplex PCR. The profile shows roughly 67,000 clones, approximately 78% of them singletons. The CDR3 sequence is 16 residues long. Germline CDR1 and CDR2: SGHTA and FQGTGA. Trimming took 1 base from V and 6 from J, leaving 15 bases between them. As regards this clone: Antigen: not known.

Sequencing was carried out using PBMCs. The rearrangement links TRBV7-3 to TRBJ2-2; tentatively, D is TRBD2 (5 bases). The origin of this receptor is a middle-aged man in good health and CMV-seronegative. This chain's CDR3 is CASSLNNRGSPGELFF. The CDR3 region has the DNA TGTGCCAGCAGCTTAAACAATCGGGGAAGTCCCGGGGAGCTGTTTTTT.